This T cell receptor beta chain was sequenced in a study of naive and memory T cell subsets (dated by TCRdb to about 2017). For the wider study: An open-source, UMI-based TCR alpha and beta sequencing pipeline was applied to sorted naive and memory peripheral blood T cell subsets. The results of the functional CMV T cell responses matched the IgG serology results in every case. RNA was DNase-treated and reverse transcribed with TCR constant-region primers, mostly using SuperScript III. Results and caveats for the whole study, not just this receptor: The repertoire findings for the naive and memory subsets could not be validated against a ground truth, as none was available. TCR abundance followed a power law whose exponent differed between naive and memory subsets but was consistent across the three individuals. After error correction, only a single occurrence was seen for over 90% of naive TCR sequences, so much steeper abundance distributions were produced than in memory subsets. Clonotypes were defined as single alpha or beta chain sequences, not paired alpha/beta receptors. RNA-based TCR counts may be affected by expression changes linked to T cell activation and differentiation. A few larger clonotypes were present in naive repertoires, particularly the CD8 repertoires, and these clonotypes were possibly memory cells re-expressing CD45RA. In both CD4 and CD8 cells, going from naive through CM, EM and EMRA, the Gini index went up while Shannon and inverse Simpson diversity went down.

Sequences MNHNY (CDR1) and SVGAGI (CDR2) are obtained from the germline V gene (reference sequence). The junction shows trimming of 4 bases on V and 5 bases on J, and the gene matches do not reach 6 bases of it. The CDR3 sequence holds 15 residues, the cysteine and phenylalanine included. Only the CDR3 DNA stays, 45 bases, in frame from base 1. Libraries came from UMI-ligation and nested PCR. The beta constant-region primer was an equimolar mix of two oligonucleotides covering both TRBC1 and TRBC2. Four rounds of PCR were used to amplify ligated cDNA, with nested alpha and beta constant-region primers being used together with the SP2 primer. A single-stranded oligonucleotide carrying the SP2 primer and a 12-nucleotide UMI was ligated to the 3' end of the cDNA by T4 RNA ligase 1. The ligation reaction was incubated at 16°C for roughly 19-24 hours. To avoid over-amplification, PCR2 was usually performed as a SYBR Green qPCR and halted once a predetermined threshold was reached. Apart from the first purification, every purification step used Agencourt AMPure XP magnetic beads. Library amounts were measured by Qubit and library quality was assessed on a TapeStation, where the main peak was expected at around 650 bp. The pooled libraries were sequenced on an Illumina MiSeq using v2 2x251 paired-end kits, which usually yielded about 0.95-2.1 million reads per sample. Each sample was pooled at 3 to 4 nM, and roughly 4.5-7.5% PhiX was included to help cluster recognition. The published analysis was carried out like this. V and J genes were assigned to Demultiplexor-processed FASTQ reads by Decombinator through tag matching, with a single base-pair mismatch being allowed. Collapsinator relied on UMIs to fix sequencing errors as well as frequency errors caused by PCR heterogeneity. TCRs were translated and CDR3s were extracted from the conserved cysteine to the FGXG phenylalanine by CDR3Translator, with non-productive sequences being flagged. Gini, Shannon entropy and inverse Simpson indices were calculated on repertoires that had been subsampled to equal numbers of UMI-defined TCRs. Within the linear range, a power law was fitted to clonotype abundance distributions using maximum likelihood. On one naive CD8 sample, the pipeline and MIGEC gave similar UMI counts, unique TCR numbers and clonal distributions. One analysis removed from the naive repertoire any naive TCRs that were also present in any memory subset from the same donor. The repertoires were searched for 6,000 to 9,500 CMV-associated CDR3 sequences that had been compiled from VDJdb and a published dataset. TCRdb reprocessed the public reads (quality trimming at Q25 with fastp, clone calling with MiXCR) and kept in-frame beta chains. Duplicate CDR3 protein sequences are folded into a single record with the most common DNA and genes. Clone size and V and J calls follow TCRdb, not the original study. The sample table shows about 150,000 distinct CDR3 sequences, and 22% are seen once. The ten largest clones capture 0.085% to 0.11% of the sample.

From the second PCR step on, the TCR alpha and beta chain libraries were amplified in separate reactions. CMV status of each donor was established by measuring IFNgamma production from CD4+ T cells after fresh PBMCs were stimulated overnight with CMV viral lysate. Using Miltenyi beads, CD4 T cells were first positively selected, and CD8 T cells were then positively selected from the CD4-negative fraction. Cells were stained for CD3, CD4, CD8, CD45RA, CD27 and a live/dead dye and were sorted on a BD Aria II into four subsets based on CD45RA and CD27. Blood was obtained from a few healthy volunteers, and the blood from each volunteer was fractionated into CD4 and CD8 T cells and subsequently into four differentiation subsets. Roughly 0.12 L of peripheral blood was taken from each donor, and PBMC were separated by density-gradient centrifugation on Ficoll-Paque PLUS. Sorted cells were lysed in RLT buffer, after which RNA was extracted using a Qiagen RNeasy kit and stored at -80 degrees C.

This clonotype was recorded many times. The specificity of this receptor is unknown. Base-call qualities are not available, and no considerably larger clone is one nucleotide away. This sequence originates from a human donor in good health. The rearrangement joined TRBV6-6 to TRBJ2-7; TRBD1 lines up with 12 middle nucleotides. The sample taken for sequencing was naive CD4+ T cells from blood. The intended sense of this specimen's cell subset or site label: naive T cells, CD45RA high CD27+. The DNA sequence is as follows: TGTGCCAGCAGTTCCGGGACAGGGGGCATGCACGAGCAGTACTTC. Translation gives CASSSGTGGMHEQYF.